Sequencing of this T cell receptor (beta chain) was carried out in a study of blood T cell repertoires in COVID-19. For the study at large: T cells, B-cell-depleted T cells, or PBMCs supplied cDNA or gDNA.

After removal of 6 bases from V and 8 bases from J, the junction contained 18 bases not matched to a gene. CDR3 length equals 17 residues. Germline lookup yields CDR1 MDHEN and CDR2 SYDVKM. The protocol was immunoSEQ multiplex PCR, while the TCRdb copy is restricted to in-frame clones and leaves out a portion. The data show roughly 200,000 clones, about 77% seen once. The V call is TRBV28, the J call TRBJ2-1; 8 bases match TRBD2. This receptor was identified in a woman of 80 years or more with active or convalescent COVID-19. The sequenced material came from peripheral blood. CDR3 in DNA: TGTGCCAGCAGCTCCTCGGGGGTAGCGGGGACCCTCCATGAGCAGTTCTTC. This sequence encodes CASSSSGVAGTLHEQFF.